This T cell receptor beta chain was captured by sequencing in a study of sequential checkpoint blockade in melanoma. Background on the study: Maintenance nivolumab came after either treatment sequence. DNA from over 80 pretreatment tumor samples underwent TCRβ immunosequencing.

Germline V lookup: CDR1 MNHGY, CDR2 SAAAGT. Germline trimming cut 6 bases from V and 6 bases from J; bases unmatched to any gene: 2. This CDR3 has 12 amino acids. This clone was detected only a few times. The antigen is not known. Treatment defined: randomized to nivolumab then ipilimumab (arm A) or the reverse (arm B). TCRdb keeps only in-frame clones here, not all; method: immunoSEQ multiplex PCR. The sample comprises some 7,000 clones, 28% of which are singletons, and around 25% rests with the top ten. Study-level results: About 30 times likelier clinical benefit followed increased tumor T-cell fraction and clonality. In arm A, pretreatment tumor clonality was associated with response.

This material consisted of tumor tissue (inferred from file names), taken from a patient given nivolumab and ipilimumab in sequence. This chain uses TRBV6-8 with TRBJ2-3, with TRBD2 identical over 8 bases. The clonotype comes from a human donor with melanoma. In DNA form, the CDR3 reads TGTGCCAGCAGCCGACTAGCGGATACGCAGTATTTT. This codes for CASSRLADTQYF.